Below, 5 T cell receptor beta chains from the same sample are listed, as sequenced in a study of blood T cell repertoires in COVID-19. The table came from immunoSEQ multiplex PCR; TCRdb's copy has only in-frame clones and leaves some out. The repertoire holds more than 85,000 clones, with about 90% as singletons. The sequencing input was peripheral blood. The receptors were gathered from a human donor in a cohort sampled during active COVID-19.

This rearrangement joins TRBV7-2 to TRBJ2-3, with 10 bases fitting TRBD2. With V trimmed by 4 bases and J by 6 bases, 4 bases remained unmatched. CDR1 and CDR2 (germline): SGHTA, FQGNSA. This CDR3 spans 14 amino acids. CDR3 nucleotide sequence: TGTGCCAGCAGCTCTAGCGGGGGATCGGATACGCAGTATTTT. Encoded protein: CASSSSGGSDTQYF.

The J gene is TRBJ2-1, the V gene TRBV3-1 (or the pseudogene TRBV3-2); D may be TRBD2 (5 bases). The CDR3 is 15 amino acids. CDR1 and CDR2 from the germline V gene are LGHDT and YNNKEL (reference sequence). Trimming took 1 base from V and 8 from J, leaving 15 bases between them. Written as DNA, the CDR3 is TGTGCCAGCAGCCAAGGGCCGGGAACATCACATGAGCAGTTCTTC. Protein sequence: CASSQGPGTSHEQFF.

The J gene is TRBJ2-7, the V gene TRBV11-2; 12 bases match TRBD1. Germline V gives CDR1 SGHAT, CDR2 FQNNGV. CDR3 length: 14 residues. The ends lost 5 bases at V and 7 bases at J; junction bases unmatched: 6. CDR3 amino acids: CASSRGQGAEEQYF. In DNA, the CDR3 is TGTGCCAGCAGCCGGGGACAGGGGGCTGAAGAGCAGTACTTC.

The V call is TRBV27, the J call TRBJ2-7; 9 nucleotides match TRBD2. The CDR3 has 15 amino acids. Germline CDR1 MNHEY, CDR2 SMNVEV (reference sequence). V trimming: 4 bases; J trimming: 5 bases; junction bases outside the gene matches: 9. CDR3 sequence: CASSSMGGRADEQYF. The CDR3 region has the DNA TGTGCCAGCAGTTCGATGGGCGGGAGGGCCGACGAGCAGTACTTC.

The chain carries TRBV6-5 and TRBJ1-2; D unclear. V was pared by 7 bases and J by 0 bases, with 15 bases between. CDR3 size: 15 residues. Germline lookup yields CDR1 MNHEY and CDR2 SVGAGI. In DNA, the CDR3 is TGTGCCAGCATCCCCCAGGAACAGCCTAACTATGGCTACACCTTC. Encoded protein: CASIPQEQPNYGYTF.